This T cell receptor (beta chain) is from a study of OX40 agonist ivuxolimab in advanced cancers. Turning to the study itself: The patients' treatment was ivuxolimab, an agonistic anti-OX40 (CD134) antibody. Of the participants, approximately 40% had some prior anti-PD-1, anti-PD-L1 or anti-CTLA-4 therapy, which was allowed. The dose-escalation group included hepatocellular carcinoma, melanoma, renal cell carcinoma and head and neck cancer. Findings of the study overall: Researchers report that CD8+ T cells had, on average, more expanded clones than CD4+.

Measured with immunoSEQ multiplex PCR; TCRdb has only the in-frame clones, and not every one. The sample has roughly 61,000 clones, 70% to 90% seen once. The CDR3 totals 15 residues. Germline V gene lookup returns CDR1 SGHAT and CDR2 FQNNGV. After removal of 5 bases from V and 10 bases from J, the junction contained 9 bases not matched to a gene. Details on this clone: The target antigen is unknown.

This receptor was identified in an adult with an advanced solid tumor such as melanoma, head and neck, liver or kidney cancer. The J gene is TRBJ1-6, the V gene TRBV11-2, with 9 nucleotides matching TRBD1. Specimen: CD4+ or CD8+ T cells sorted from blood, collected in a trial of the OX40 agonist ivuxolimab. The CDR3 here is CASSPRGQGGSPLHF. The CDR3 region has the DNA TGTGCCAGCAGCCCTCGGGGACAGGGCGGATCACCCCTCCACTTT.